The 5 T cell receptor beta chains listed next were all sequenced from one sample in a study of T cells in Graves' hyperthyroidism and ophthalmopathy. From RNA transcripts, TCR beta CDR3 regions were amplified. Carried out on the TCR CDR3, a first-round RT-PCR used the HTBI primer set. One entry per CDR3 protein results from TCRdb running MiXCR on the multiplex PCR reads. The sample contains roughly 180,000 distinct CDR3 sequences, about 9% of which appear only once. Sequenced sample: blood. The receptors were sampled from a woman aged 18-29 years with Graves' hyperthyroidism that later progressed to Graves' ophthalmopathy.

This clonotype was seen many times. The chain carries TRBV20-1 and TRBJ2-3; D unresolved. The V gene lost 2 bases and the J gene lost 1 base, with 13 bases spanning the gap. The CDR3 spans 15 residues. Germline V gene data show CDR1 as DFQATT and CDR2 as SNEGSKA (reference sequence). The CDR3 here is CSARSHGTRTDTQYF. The CDR3 bases are TGCAGTGCTAGATCCCACGGCACCCGCACAGATACGCAGTATTTT.

This clonotype was picked up a small number of times. The chain combines TRBV5-6 with TRBJ2-7; 8 bases are a match to TRBD1. Per germline, CDR1 SGHDT and CDR2 YYEEEE. V lost 2 bases and J lost 6; bases outside the gene matches: 7. The CDR3 totals 14 residues. CDR3 sequence: CASSFFGQGFEQYF. For the CDR3, the DNA is TGTGCCAGCAGCTTCTTCGGACAGGGATTCGAGCAGTACTTC.

This clonotype was counted ten times or more. The chain carries TRBV11-2 and TRBJ1-4, with a weak D call TRBD1 (5 bases). The V end lost 3 bases, the J end lost 4 bases, and 9 bases lay between the germline ends. Germline V CDR1 and CDR2: SGHAT, FQNNGV. The CDR3 has 14 residues. Here the CDR3 reads CASSLGPSNEKLFF. The DNA for the CDR3 is TGTGCCAGCAGCTTGGGACCAAGTAATGAAAAACTGTTTTTT.

Regarding this clonotype: At one boundary the junction diverges from the germline segment, which might be a read error. This chain links TRBV9 with TRBJ1-2; 10 bases map to TRBD1. The CDR3 consists of 16 residues. Germline loops: CDR1 SGDLS, CDR2 YYNGEE. As DNA, the CDR3 is TGTGCCAGCAGCGTAGGGGACAGGGGAGAGGACTATGGCTGCACCTTC. As protein: CASSVGDRGEDYGCTF. Using reference TRBV9 and TRBJ1-2 for the parts outside the CDR3, the full variable domain is DSGVTQTPKHLITATGQRVTLRCSPRSGDLSVYWYQQSLDQGLQFLIQYYNGEERAKGNILERFSAQQFPDLHSELNLSSLELGDSALYFCASSVGDRGEDYGCTFGSGTRLTVV.

Ten or more counts support this clonotype. This chain connects TRBV18 to TRBJ1-1; weak D call: TRBD1 (5 bases). The length of the CDR3 is 14 residues. Germline values: CDR1 KGHSH, CDR2 LQKENI. Deletions cut 3 bases from V and 3 bases from J, with 11 bases between. The CDR3: CASSPARDYTEAFF. The DNA of the CDR3 is TGTGCCAGCTCACCGGCCCGGGACTACACTGAAGCTTTCTTT.